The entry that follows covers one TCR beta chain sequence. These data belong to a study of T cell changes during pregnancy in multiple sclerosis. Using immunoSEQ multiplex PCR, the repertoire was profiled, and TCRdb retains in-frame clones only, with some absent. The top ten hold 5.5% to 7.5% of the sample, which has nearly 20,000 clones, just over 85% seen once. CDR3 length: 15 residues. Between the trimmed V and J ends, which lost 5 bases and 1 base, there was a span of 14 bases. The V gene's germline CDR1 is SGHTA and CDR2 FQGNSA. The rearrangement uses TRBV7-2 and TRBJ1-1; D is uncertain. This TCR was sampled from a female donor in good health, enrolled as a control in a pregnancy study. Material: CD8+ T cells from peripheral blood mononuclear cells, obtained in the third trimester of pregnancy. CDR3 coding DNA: TGTGCCAGCAGCCTCTCGTTCAGGTGGAACACTGAAGCTTTCTTT. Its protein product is CASSLSFRWNTEAFF. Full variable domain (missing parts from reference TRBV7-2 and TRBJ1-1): GAGVSQSPSNKVTEKGKDVELRCDPISGHTALYWYRQSLGQGLEFLIYFQGNSAPDKSGLPSDRFSAERTGGSVSTLTIQRTQQEDSAVYLCASSLSFRWNTEAFFGQGTRLTVV.